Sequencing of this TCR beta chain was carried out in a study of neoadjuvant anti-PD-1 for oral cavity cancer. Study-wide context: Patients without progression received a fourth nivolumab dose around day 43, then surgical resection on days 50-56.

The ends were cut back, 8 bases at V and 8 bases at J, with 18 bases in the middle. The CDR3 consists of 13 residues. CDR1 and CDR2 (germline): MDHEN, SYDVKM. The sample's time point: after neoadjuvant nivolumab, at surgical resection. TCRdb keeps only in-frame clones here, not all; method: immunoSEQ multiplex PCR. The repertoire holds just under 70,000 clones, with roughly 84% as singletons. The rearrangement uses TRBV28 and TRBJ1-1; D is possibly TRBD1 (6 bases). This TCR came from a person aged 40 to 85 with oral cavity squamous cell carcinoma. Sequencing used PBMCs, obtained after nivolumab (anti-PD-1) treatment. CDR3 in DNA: TGTGCCAGCCATGGACAGAAAAGGCACGAAGCTTTCTTT. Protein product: CASHGQKRHEAFF. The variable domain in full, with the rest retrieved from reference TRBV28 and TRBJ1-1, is DVKVTQSSRYLVKRTGEKVFLECVQDMDHENMFWYRQDPGLGLRLIYFSYDVKMKEKGDIPEGYSVSREKKERFSLILESASTNQTSMYLCASHGQKRHEAFFGQGTRLTVV.